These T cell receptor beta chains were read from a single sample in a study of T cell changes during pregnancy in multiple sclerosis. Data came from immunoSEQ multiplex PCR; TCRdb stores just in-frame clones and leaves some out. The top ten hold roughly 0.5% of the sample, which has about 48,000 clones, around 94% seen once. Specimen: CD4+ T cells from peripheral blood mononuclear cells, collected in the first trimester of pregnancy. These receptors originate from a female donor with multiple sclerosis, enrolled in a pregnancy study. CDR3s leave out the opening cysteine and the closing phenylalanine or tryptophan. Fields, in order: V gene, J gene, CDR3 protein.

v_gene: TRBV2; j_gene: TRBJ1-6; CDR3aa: ASNSQGFNSPLH
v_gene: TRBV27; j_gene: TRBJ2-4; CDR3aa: ASSLHWTSGLALAKNIQY
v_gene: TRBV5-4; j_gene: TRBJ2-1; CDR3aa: ASSLGGTGNNEQF
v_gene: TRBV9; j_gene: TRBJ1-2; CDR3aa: ASSVFEQEYNYGYT
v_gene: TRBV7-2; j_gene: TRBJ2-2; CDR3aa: ASSSTNTGELF
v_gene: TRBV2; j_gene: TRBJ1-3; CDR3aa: ASSEENRVTFSGNTIY
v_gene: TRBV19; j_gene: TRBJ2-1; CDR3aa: ASSPGLAGLNEQF
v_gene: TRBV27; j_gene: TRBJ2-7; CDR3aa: ASKGLGQGTYEQY
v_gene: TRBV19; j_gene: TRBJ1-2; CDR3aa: ASSIKQGASYT
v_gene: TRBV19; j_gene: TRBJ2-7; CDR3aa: ASSMTGLAPYEQY
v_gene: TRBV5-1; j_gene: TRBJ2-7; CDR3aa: ASSLANGGSDEQY
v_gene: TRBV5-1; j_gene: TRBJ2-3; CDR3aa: ASSFTSGHTDTQY